This passage covers 25 T cell receptor beta chains from one sample sequenced in a study of blood T cell repertoires in COVID-19. Produced via immunoSEQ multiplex PCR; TCRdb's table is partial and in-frame only. Among tens of thousands of clones listed, around 92% were seen once. The sample was peripheral blood. The receptor source for this set is a human donor with active COVID-19. The donor label of this sample is uncertain.

V is TRBV21-1 and J is TRBJ2-7; TRBD2, the table's D call, lacks a check against the DNA. TRBV21-1 is annotated as a pseudogene. The CDR3 totals 18 residues. CDR3 DNA sequence: TGTGCCAGCAACCGGACAGGGGGCTTACTAGCGGGGCGCTACGAGCAGTACTTC. Residues: CASNRTGGLLAGRYEQYF.

This sequence joins TRBV6-5 and TRBJ1-1; D may be TRBD1 (6 bases). V was pared by 6 bases and J by 0 bases, with 8 bases between. CDR1 and CDR2 (germline): MNHEY, SVGAGI. CDR3 length: 13 residues. DNA of the CDR3: TGTGCCAGCAGAACAGGGTTGAACACTGAAGCTTTCTTT. Translated: CASRTGLNTEAFF.

The chain joins TRBV9 to TRBJ2-7; TRBD2 matches 7 bases. This CDR3 spans 17 amino acids. V lost 0 bases and J lost 1; bases outside the gene matches: 10. Germline V gene sequence: CDR1 SGDLS, CDR2 YYNGEE. The CDR3 sequence is CASSVGSGAAQSYEQYF. In DNA form, the CDR3 reads TGTGCCAGCAGCGTAGGAAGCGGGGCGGCTCAGTCCTACGAGCAGTACTTC.

The J gene is TRBJ2-3, the V gene TRBV6-2 or TRBV6-3; tentatively, D is TRBD1 (5 bases). Trimming stripped 6 bases from V and 3 bases from J, with 19 bases between. The CDR3 is 16 amino acids. Per germline, CDR1 MNHEY and CDR2 SVGEGT. The CDR3 spells CASSQPWAGITDTQYF. CDR3 nucleotides: TGTGCCAGCAGCCAACCTTGGGCAGGGATTACAGATACGCAGTATTTT.

This chain uses TRBV28 with TRBJ1-1; a possible D gene is TRBD1 (5 bases). Germline lookup yields CDR1 MDHEN and CDR2 SYDVKM. Trimming shortened V by 6 bases and J by 0 bases, and 17 bases separated the two germline ends. The CDR3 totals 16 residues. The CDR3 reads CASRSTGGRMNTEAFF. The DNA for the CDR3 is TGTGCCAGCAGATCCACGGGGGGGAGGATGAACACTGAAGCTTTCTTT.

This chain joins TRBV19 and TRBJ1-1; weak D call: TRBD1 (5 bases). CDR1 is LNHDA, CDR2 SQIVND, per germline (reference sequence). This CDR3 has 14 amino acids. The ends were cut back, 3 bases at V and 3 bases at J, with 11 bases in the middle. CDR3 in DNA: TGTGCCAGTAGTATGCAGGGAAGGCACACTGAAGCTTTCTTT. Its translation is CASSMQGRHTEAFF.

The chain joins TRBV5-4 to TRBJ2-2, with D possibly being TRBD2 (5 bases). This CDR3 contains 15 residues. V lost 2 bases and J lost 2, with 10 bases in between. CDR1 and CDR2 (germline): SGHNT, YYREEE (reference sequence). The DNA of the CDR3 is TGTGCCAGCAGCTTAACTAGTACCAACACCGGGGAGCTGTTTTTT. Translation: CASSLTSTNTGELFF.

The chain has TRBV28 and TRBJ1-6; 7 bases fit TRBD1. The trim removed 6 bases at V and 10 bases at J, leaving 9 bases unmatched. Germline V gives CDR1 MDHEN, CDR2 SYDVKM. The CDR3 totals 14 residues. The CDR3 DNA reads TGTGCCAGCAGCCCCGGGACAGTCGGATCACCCCTCCACTTT. It yields the protein CASSPGTVGSPLHF.

V is TRBV28 and J is TRBJ2-7, with TRBD1 matching 7 bases. V trimming: 5 bases; J trimming: 2 bases; junction bases outside the gene matches: 6. Germline V lookup: CDR1 MDHEN, CDR2 SYDVKM. The CDR3 sequence is 14 residues long. CDR3 coding DNA: TGTGCCAGCAGTCTAGGGGGCAGGGCCTACGAGCAGTACTTC. Its protein product is CASSLGGRAYEQYF.

The rearrangement uses TRBV24-1 and TRBJ2-1, with TRBD2 matching over 10 bases. Germline CDR1 KGHDR, CDR2 SFDVKD. The CDR3 is 14 amino acids. V shed 5 bases, J shed 8 bases, and the junction held 5 bases outside the gene matches. CDR3 region: CATSGSSGSYEQFF. The CDR3 DNA reads as TGTGCCACCAGTGGGTCTAGCGGGAGCTATGAGCAGTTCTTC.

The genes are TRBV6-5 and TRBJ2-5; 13 bases map to TRBD2. Germline V gives CDR1 MNHEY, CDR2 SVGAGI. After removal of 6 bases from V and 5 bases from J, the junction contained 0 bases not matched to a gene. The CDR3 length is 13 residues. CDR3 sequence reads: CASRGLAGETQYF. As DNA, the CDR3 is TGTGCCAGCAGGGGACTAGCGGGGGAGACCCAGTACTTC.

The chain recombines TRBV7-9 with TRBJ2-1; D unresolved. CDR3 length: 11 residues. The germline V and J ends were trimmed by 5 bases and 5 bases, with 4 bases remaining between them. Germline V CDR1 and CDR2: SEHNR, FQNEAQ (reference sequence). The CDR3 loop reads CASSPDNEQFF. The CDR3 DNA is TGTGCCAGCAGCCCCGACAATGAGCAGTTCTTC.

This rearrangement joins TRBV6-5 to TRBJ1-2; 7 positions agree with TRBD1. This CDR3 spans 16 amino acids. Germline CDR1 is MNHEY and CDR2 is SVGAGI. V was pared by 2 bases and J by 7 bases, with 13 bases of the junction left unmatched. CDR3 in amino acids: CASSYRIVTGFLGYTF. CDR3 DNA: TGTGCCAGCAGTTACCGGATTGTGACAGGGTTTCTTGGCTACACCTTC.

This clone was observed a single time. The chain joins TRBV7-9 to TRBJ2-5; D unclear. Germline lookup yields CDR1 SEHNR and CDR2 FQNEAQ (reference sequence). This CDR3 is 15 amino acids long. Trimming took 4 bases from V and 2 from J, leaving 14 bases between them. Written as DNA, the CDR3 is TGTGCCAGCAGCTCCCCCTTTATGGCTCAAGAGACCCAGTACTTC. Residues: CASSSPFMAQETQYF.

The chain employs TRBV6-5 and TRBJ2-7; 12 bases map to TRBD2. V was pared by 5 bases and J by 7 bases, with 9 bases of the junction left unmatched. Germline V gene data show CDR1 as MNHEY and CDR2 as SVGAGI. CDR3 size: 15 residues. In DNA form, the CDR3 reads TGTGCCAGCAGTCCGACTAGCGGGAGCCTCTGGGAGCAGTACTTC. Translating it yields CASSPTSGSLWEQYF.

This chain connects TRBV29-1 to TRBJ2-5; D might be TRBD2 (6 bases). V lost 3 bases and J 5 bases, leaving 13 bases between the germline ends. The length of the CDR3 is 13 residues. Germline CDR1 is SQVTM and CDR2 is ANQGSEA. The CDR3 DNA reads as TGCAGCGTTGATTTGCGGACTAAGGAGACCCAGTACTTC. Its translation: CSVDLRTKETQYF.

This clone has only one observation. V is TRBV3-1 (or the pseudogene TRBV3-2) and J is TRBJ2-1, with a tentative D call TRBD2 (6 bases). The V gene's germline CDR1 is LGHDT and CDR2 YNNKEL (reference sequence). The length of the CDR3 is 14 residues. Between the trimmed V and J ends, which lost 4 bases and 10 bases, there was a span of 17 bases. The chain's CDR3 is CASSPTHPSGEQFF. The DNA for the CDR3 is TGTGCCAGCAGCCCTACCCACCCCAGCGGGGAGCAGTTCTTC.

The rearrangement joins TRBV6-2 or TRBV6-3 to TRBJ1-5; 9 bases are a match to TRBD1. Trimming removed 5 bases from V and 4 bases from J; junction bases left unmatched: 6. The CDR3 length is 15 residues. Germline V CDR1 and CDR2: MNHEY, SVGEGT. This CDR3 is CASSRRDRVNQPQHF. DNA for the CDR3: TGTGCCAGCAGTCGCCGGGACAGGGTGAATCAGCCCCAGCATTTT.

The chain carries TRBV9 and TRBJ1-5; D perhaps matches TRBD1 (6 bases). CDR1 SGDLS and CDR2 YYNGEE come from the germline V gene. V lost 3 bases, J lost 5 bases, and 9 bases lay in between. This CDR3 contains 13 residues. The CDR3 protein is CASSATGDQPQHF. CDR3 DNA sequence: TGTGCCAGCAGCGCGACAGGAGATCAGCCCCAGCATTTT.

The V and J genes are TRBV5-5 and TRBJ1-4; D remains ambiguous. Germline CDR1 is SGHKS and CDR2 is YYEKEE (reference sequence). The CDR3 runs to 16 residues. V lost 1 base and J 0 bases, leaving 10 bases between the germline ends. In nucleotides, the CDR3 is TGTGCCAGCAGCTTGCGGCGGATGACAACTAATGAAAAACTGTTTTTT. This codes for CASSLRRMTTNEKLFF.

The chain joins TRBV18 to TRBJ1-1; D is possibly TRBD1 (5 bases). Trimming removed 6 bases at V and 1 base at J, with 9 bases between. The germline V gene has CDR1 KGHSH and CDR2 LQKENI. CDR3 length: 13 residues. This CDR3 is CASSQGKNTEAFF. The CDR3 DNA reads as TGTGCCAGCTCCCAGGGAAAGAACACTGAAGCTTTCTTT.

V and J are TRBV29-1 and TRBJ1-5; TRBD1 matches 7 bases. The V gene's germline CDR1 is SQVTM and CDR2 ANQGSEA. The CDR3 loop spans 12 amino acids. Trimming removed 4 bases from V and 5 bases from J; junction bases left unmatched: 2. CDR3 loop: CSVGTGDQPQHF. The CDR3 nucleotides read TGCAGCGTTGGGACAGGAGATCAGCCCCAGCATTTT.

This clone was seen a single time. The V gene is TRBV27, the J gene TRBJ2-7; TRBD2 aligns across 9 bases. The ends lost 6 bases at V and 0 bases at J; junction bases unmatched: 9. Germline CDR1 and CDR2: MNHEY and SMNVEV (reference sequence). The CDR3 spans 16 residues. Written as DNA, the CDR3 is TGTGCCAGCAGCCCGGGGAGCGGGGGGACCTCCTACGAGCAGTACTTC. This sequence encodes CASSPGSGGTSYEQYF.

The chain has TRBV5-1 and TRBJ2-2; 7 nucleotides match TRBD2. The CDR3 runs to 13 residues. V dropped 4 bases and J dropped 8; count of bases not matched to a gene: 5. The germline gives CDR1 SGHRS, CDR2 YFSETQ. The chain's CDR3 is CASSIGTTGELFF. DNA of the CDR3: TGCGCCAGCAGCATCGGGACTACTGGGGAGCTGTTTTTT.

The V call is TRBV6-1, the J call TRBJ1-5, with D perhaps TRBD1 (5 bases). The CDR3 is 15 amino acids. Germline CDR1 and CDR2: MNHNS and SASEGT. Trimming shortened V by 0 bases and J by 3 bases, and 9 bases separated the two germline ends. CDR3 sequence reads: CASSEAGGANQPQHF. For the CDR3, the DNA is TGTGCCAGCAGTGAAGCGGGGGGAGCCAATCAGCCCCAGCATTTT.